Below, 19 T cell receptor beta chains from the same sample are listed, as sequenced in a study of T cells expressing NK-cell markers. One entry per CDR3 protein, without DNA, is what TCRdb gives after re-calling the 5' RACE reads. The sample table includes roughly 430,000 distinct CDR3 sequences. Sequencing was carried out using blood T cells: a sorted CD56 or NKG2C T cell subset, CD4+ or CD8+ T cells, or bulk PBMC T cells (not recorded which). These receptor sequences come from a woman aged 18-70 years in good health.

CDR3 residues: CASSKAQPGTGGLKNQPQHF. The chain joins TRBV21-1 to TRBJ1-5; TCRdb selects TRBD1, and the lack of DNA leaves this call unchecked. TRBV21-1 represents a pseudogene. The CDR3 spans 20 residues.

V gene TRBV4-1 combines with J gene TRBJ2-3; the D call from TCRdb, TRBD2, cannot be confirmed without DNA. CDR1 and CDR2 (germline): MGHRA, YSYEKL. This CDR3 is built from 19 residues. CDR3 in amino acids: CASSQGRLAGGLVTDTQYF.

The chain links TRBV14 to TRBJ2-4; TCRdb lists TRBD1, though no DNA is available to test this call. The CDR3 spans 15 residues. CDR1 SGHDN and CDR2 FVKESK come from the germline V gene. The CDR3 spells CASSQGGASRNIQYF.

The gene calls are TRBV7-3 and TRBJ2-6. Per the germline V gene, CDR1 is SGHTA and CDR2 is FQGTGA. This CDR3 has 15 residues. The CDR3: CASSLRPTGANVLTF.

The chain couples TRBV6-1 to TRBJ2-7. This CDR3 contains 14 residues. Germline CDR1 MNHNS, CDR2 SASEGT. CDR3: CASSNSGSAYEQYF.

The chain combines TRBV7-9 with TRBJ1-5; TCRdb names TRBD1, which stays unverified in the absence of DNA. Germline V lookup: CDR1 SEHNR, CDR2 FQNEAQ (reference sequence). The CDR3 runs to 13 residues. The CDR3 sequence: CASSPDSDQPQHF.

The J gene is TRBJ1-4, the V gene TRBV6-5. The V gene's germline CDR1 is MNHEY and CDR2 SVGAGI. This CDR3 has 15 residues. The chain's CDR3 is CASSYDGAGGEKLFF.

This sequence joins TRBV29-1 and TRBJ2-3; TCRdb's D call of TRBD1 is untestable without DNA. The CDR3 is 17 residues long. Germline CDR1 and CDR2: SQVTM and ANQGSEA. The CDR3 spells CSVEPPFQIRVTDTQYF.

This chain links TRBV7-2 with TRBJ1-2; TCRdb lists TRBD1, though no DNA is available to test this call. Per the germline V gene, CDR1 is SGHTA and CDR2 is FQGNSA. The CDR3 consists of 14 residues. The CDR3 loop reads CASSSPRDNYGYTF. The entire variable domain, with the rest obtained from reference TRBV7-2 and TRBJ1-2, is as follows: GAGVSQSPSNKVTEKGKDVELRCDPISGHTALYWYRQSLGQGLEFLIYFQGNSAPDKSGLPSDRFSAERTGGSVSTLTIQRTQQEDSAVYLCASSSPRDNYGYTFGSGTRLTVV.

The rearrangement joins TRBV27 to TRBJ2-3; TCRdb names TRBD2, which stays unverified in the absence of DNA. The CDR3 consists of 14 residues. CDR1 MNHEY and CDR2 SMNVEV come from the germline V gene (reference sequence). The CDR3 loop reads CASSSTGTRIPQYF.

The chain employs TRBV3-1 and TRBJ1-2. The germline gives CDR1 LGHDT, CDR2 YNNKEL (reference sequence). The CDR3 runs 12 residues. CDR3: CASSQGSGGYTF.

This chain connects TRBV28 to TRBJ1-5; without DNA, the TCRdb call of TRBD1 cannot be checked. The CDR3 spans 16 residues. Germline lookup yields CDR1 MDHEN and CDR2 SYDVKM. The CDR3 sequence: CASSLRVRMGNQPQHF.

The CDR3 loop reads CSVEEAGLATYEQYF. The gene calls are TRBV29-1 and TRBJ2-7; the D call of TRBD2 rests on TCRdb alone, since no DNA is present to check it. The CDR3 is 15 residues long. From germline, CDR1 is SQVTM and CDR2 ANQGSEA.

V and J are TRBV15 and TRBJ2-3. There are 13 residues in the CDR3. Germline CDR1 reads LNHNV; CDR2 reads YYDKDF (reference sequence). CDR3 in amino acids: CATSRDLVDTQYF.

This chain's CDR3 is CAGYRVSGNTIYF. The rearrangement uses TRBV6-6 and TRBJ1-3; TCRdb designates TRBD1, a call that cannot be tested without DNA. Germline V gene data show CDR1 as MNHNY and CDR2 as SVGAGI (reference sequence). This CDR3 region has 13 residues.

The chain combines TRBV28 with TRBJ2-7; the D gene TCRdb calls, TRBD2, cannot be checked with no DNA. CDR1 is MDHEN, CDR2 SYDVKM, per germline. The CDR3 length is 17 residues. CDR3 sequence: CASSGPGLAGATYEQYF. Together with reference TRBV28 and TRBJ2-7, the CDR3 gives the full variable domain: DVKVTQSSRYLVKRTGEKVFLECVQDMDHENMFWYRQDPGLGLRLIYFSYDVKMKEKGDIPEGYSVSREKKERFSLILESASTNQTSMYLCASSGPGLAGATYEQYFGPGTRLTVT.

V gene TRBV29-1 combines with J gene TRBJ2-5. Germline V gives CDR1 SQVTM, CDR2 ANQGSEA. The CDR3 is 13 residues long. This chain's CDR3 is CSVEASTTGTQYF.

The rearrangement links TRBV29-1 to TRBJ2-1; TCRdb returns TRBD2, unconfirmable since there is no DNA. Looked up from germline, CDR1 is SQVTM and CDR2 is ANQGSEA. The CDR3 has 15 amino acids. This chain's CDR3 is CSADLTTRPYNEQFF.

The chain has TRBV20-1 and TRBJ1-1; TCRdb calls TRBD1, which cannot be checked without DNA. In germline, CDR1 is DFQATT, CDR2 SNEGSKA (reference sequence). This CDR3 is built from 15 residues. CDR3 amino acids: CSAAGGRAGNTEAFF.